Following are 27 T cell receptor beta chains from one sample sequenced in a study of blood T cell repertoires in COVID-19. Sequencing was performed with immunoSEQ multiplex PCR; in TCRdb, only in-frame clones are kept and a portion is missing. The sample lists 240,000 or so clones, about 88% occurring once. Material: peripheral blood. The receptors derive from a woman between 70 and 85 years old with active or convalescent COVID-19.

This chain joins TRBV14 and TRBJ1-4; D uncertain. Germline CDR1 SGHDN, CDR2 FVKESK. The CDR3 is 19 amino acids. Trimming removed 3 bases at V and 3 bases at J, with 23 bases between. CDR3 sequence: CASSQYPIRSGTSNEKLFF. CDR3 sequence (DNA): TGTGCCAGCAGCCAGTACCCCATTCGTAGCGGAACCTCTAATGAAAAACTGTTTTTT.

The chain employs TRBV29-1 and TRBJ1-2, with unresolved D. The CDR3 length is 15 residues. Germline V gene lookup returns CDR1 SQVTM and CDR2 ANQGSEA. Trimming took off 6 bases at V and 0 bases at J, with 17 bases between the two ends. Written as DNA, the CDR3 is TGCAGCGTCCCCACCTATAGCAGTTCTAACTATGGCTACACCTTC. As protein: CSVPTYSSSNYGYTF.

The chain carries TRBV19 and TRBJ2-7, with a possible D match to TRBD2 (7 bases). This CDR3 contains 15 residues. Germline CDR1 and CDR2: LNHDA and SQIVND (reference sequence). V dropped 3 bases and J dropped 2 bases, with 14 bases sitting between them. The CDR3 protein is CASSIGGAKAYEQYF. In DNA, the CDR3 is TGTGCCAGTAGTATTGGGGGGGCTAAAGCCTACGAGCAGTACTTC.

The CDR3 is CASGDGGSWDTQYF. The CDR3 nucleotides read TGTGCCAGCGGGGACGGGGGGAGCTGGGATACGCAGTATTTT. The V gene is TRBV9, the J gene TRBJ2-3; TRBD2 agrees at 7 bases. This CDR3 has 14 residues. CDR1 is SGDLS, CDR2 YYNGEE, per germline. V lost 7 bases and J lost 6; bases outside the gene matches: 11.

The V gene is TRBV11-2, the J gene TRBJ2-5, with TRBD1 identical over 10 bases. V trimming: 4 bases; J trimming: 4 bases; junction bases outside the gene matches: 3. The CDR3 length is 14 residues. CDR1 SGHAT and CDR2 FQNNGV come from the germline V gene. The CDR3 loop is CASSSRTGGETQYF. The DNA of the CDR3 is TGTGCCAGCAGCTCAAGGACAGGGGGAGAGACCCAGTACTTC.

V gene TRBV12-3 or TRBV12-4 combines with J gene TRBJ2-5, with D possibly matching TRBD2 (5 bases). Trimming took 1 base from V and 2 from J, leaving 5 bases between them. CDR3 size: 13 residues. The CDR3 sequence is CASSLGLQETQYF. The CDR3, as DNA: TGTGCCAGCAGTTTAGGACTACAAGAGACCCAGTACTTC.

The chain employs TRBV11-2 and TRBJ2-5; 9 bases are shared with TRBD2. V shed 5 bases, J shed 4 bases, and the junction held 5 bases outside the gene matches. The CDR3 totals 14 residues. Germline CDR1 and CDR2: SGHAT and FQNNGV. The CDR3 DNA sequence: TGTGCCAGCAGCGTAGCTAGCGGGGTAGAGACCCAGTACTTC. Protein sequence: CASSVASGVETQYF.

This clone was recorded only once. This chain connects TRBV3-1 (or the pseudogene TRBV3-2) to TRBJ2-3; no firm D call. The CDR3 totals 14 residues. Germline assignment: CDR1 LGHDT and CDR2 YNNKEL (reference sequence). The ends were cut back, 4 bases at V and 0 bases at J, with 8 bases in the middle. The CDR3 nucleotides read TGTGCCAGCAGCCGTATTTCTAGCACAGATACGCAGTATTTT. Encoded protein: CASSRISSTDTQYF.

The gene calls are TRBV15 and TRBJ2-4, with a possible D match to TRBD1 (6 bases). Germline V gene lookup returns CDR1 LNHNV and CDR2 YYDKDF (reference sequence). V lost 3 bases, J lost 1 base, and 10 bases lay in between. The CDR3 is 15 amino acids. CDR3 residues: CATSSLTGAKNIQYF. Here the CDR3 DNA reads TGTGCCACCAGCAGCCTGACAGGCGCCAAAAACATTCAGTACTTC.

The chain is built from TRBV29-1 and TRBJ2-2; TRBD1 matches 8 bases. The CDR3 is made up of 13 amino acids. With V trimmed by 7 bases and J by 1 base, 2 bases remained unmatched. The V gene's germline CDR1 is SQVTM and CDR2 ANQGSEA. CDR3 sequence: CSADRVNTGELFF. DNA of the CDR3: TGCAGCGCGGACAGGGTGAACACCGGGGAGCTGTTTTTT.

The chain carries TRBV4-3 and TRBJ1-2; TRBD1 agrees at 7 bases. V was pared by 4 bases and J by 5 bases, with 7 bases of the junction left unmatched. There are 14 residues in the CDR3. Germline V gives CDR1 LGHNA, CDR2 YSLEER. CDR3 region: CASSRLGQFYGYTF. DNA of the CDR3: TGCGCCAGCAGCCGCCTGGGACAGTTTTATGGCTACACCTTC.

The chain joins TRBV6-2 or TRBV6-3 to TRBJ2-3; D unresolved. The V and J ends lost 2 bases and 7 bases respectively, with 19 bases between them. This CDR3 region has 16 residues. From germline, CDR1 is MNHEY and CDR2 SVGEGT. The CDR3 DNA is TGTGCCAGCAGTTACACGGCCTGGATCAGCGTGAATACGCAGTATTTT. Its translation is CASSYTAWISVNTQYF.

V usage is TRBV10-2 and J usage is TRBJ1-2, with 10 positions matching TRBD1. The CDR3 totals 14 residues. V was pared by 5 bases and J by 7 bases, with 7 bases of the junction left unmatched. Germline V gene sequence: CDR1 WSHSY, CDR2 SAAADI. As DNA, the CDR3 is TGCGCCAGCAGTCCCGGGACAGGGGTTGGTGGCTACACCTTC. Translated: CASSPGTGVGGYTF.

This clone was counted a few times. This chain uses TRBV11-2 with TRBJ1-1, with a tentative D call TRBD1 (6 bases). With 4 bases removed from V and 1 base from J, the gap between germline ends came to 13 bases. This CDR3 has 15 residues. Looked up from germline, CDR1 is SGHAT and CDR2 is FQNNGV. The CDR3 nucleotides are TGTGCCAGCAGCTCAGGACAGTGGCAGAACACTGAAGCTTTCTTT. Its protein product is CASSSGQWQNTEAFF.

The V gene is TRBV6-2 or TRBV6-3, the J gene TRBJ2-7; 7 bases are shared with TRBD1. The V segment lost 4 bases and the J segment 6 bases; nucleotides outside the gene matches: 6. Looked up from germline, CDR1 is MNHEY and CDR2 is SVGEGT. This CDR3 is 13 amino acids long. This CDR3 is CASSSTGYREQYF. For the CDR3, the DNA is TGTGCCAGCAGTTCGACAGGGTATCGCGAGCAGTACTTC.

The chain is built from TRBV12-3 or TRBV12-4 and TRBJ2-7; the D is unclear. Trimming removed 5 bases from V and 3 bases from J, with 8 bases in between. The CDR3 contains 12 residues. The CDR3 nucleotides read TGTGCCAGCAGTCTAAGCCTCTACGAGCAGTACTTC. Its translation: CASSLSLYEQYF.

The V call is TRBV5-8, the J call TRBJ2-7; 11 nucleotides align to TRBD1. Trimming took 2 bases from V and 7 from J; bases not matched to a gene: 5. The length of the CDR3 is 14 residues. Per the germline V gene, CDR1 is SGHTS and CDR2 is YDEGEE. CDR3 region: CASSLGQGAEEQYF. The DNA of the CDR3 is TGTGCCAGCAGCTTAGGACAGGGGGCGGAGGAGCAGTACTTC.

The rearrangement joins TRBV5-1 to TRBJ2-2; TRBD1 might be the D (6 bases). Germline V gives CDR1 SGHRS, CDR2 YFSETQ. The CDR3 covers 14 residues. V gave up 6 bases and J gave up 9 bases, with 18 bases separating them. CDR3 in DNA: TGCGCCAGCACCCCAGGGGATGATCACCGGGAGCTGTTTTTT. Its translation: CASTPGDDHRELFF.

This clone was counted once. The chain employs TRBV10-1 and TRBJ1-1, with TRBD1 as a possible D gene (5 bases). CDR1 WNHNN and CDR2 SYGVQD come from the germline V gene (reference sequence). The CDR3 runs to 16 residues. Deletions cut 5 bases from V and 1 base from J, with 17 bases between. This CDR3 is CASSKHPRGGNTEAFF. CDR3 sequence (DNA): TGCGCCAGCAGTAAACACCCCCGGGGGGGGAACACTGAAGCTTTCTTT.

In regard to this clone: The same CDR3 is also encoded by other DNA sequences in this sample. The V call is TRBV24-1, the J call TRBJ2-7; D gene ambiguous. V lost 4 bases and J 4 bases, leaving 4 bases between the germline ends. The germline V gene encodes CDR1 KGHDR and CDR2 SFDVKD. The CDR3 contains 11 residues. CDR3: CATSDRYEQYF. CDR3 bases: TGTGCCACCAGTGACCGTTACGAGCAGTACTTC.

The rearrangement uses TRBV3-1 (or the pseudogene TRBV3-2) and TRBJ1-2; 8 bases fit TRBD1. The CDR3 is 14 amino acids. Germline CDR1 LGHDT, CDR2 YNNKEL (reference sequence). V gave up 4 bases and J gave up 7 bases; unmatched junction bases: 8. The CDR3 reads CASSPRGQMFGYTF. CDR3 sequence (DNA): TGTGCCAGCAGCCCCAGGGGGCAAATGTTTGGCTACACCTTC.

V usage is TRBV11-1 and J usage is TRBJ2-5, with TRBD2 as a possible D gene (7 bases). The CDR3 extends over 15 amino acids. CDR1 is SGHAT, CDR2 FQDESV, per germline (reference sequence). Trimming pared 1 base from V and 5 bases from J, leaving 14 bases between. The CDR3 DNA is TGTGCCAGCAGCTTAGGGGGGGGGCCTTGGGAGACCCAGTACTTC. Encoded protein: CASSLGGGPWETQYF.

The J gene is TRBJ1-2, the V gene TRBV20-1; D uncertain. Trimming shortened V by 5 bases and J by 9 bases, and 10 bases separated the two germline ends. The length of the CDR3 is 10 residues. Germline CDR1 is DFQATT and CDR2 is SNEGSKA (reference sequence). The CDR3 here is CSAAGFSYTF. DNA for the CDR3: TGCAGTGCTGCAGGTTTTAGCTACACCTTC.

This clone was picked up one time. The CDR3 DNA reads as TGTGCCAGCAGCTCTCTTTTCGGGGGGCAGTACTTC. This codes for CASSSLFGGQYF. J is TRBJ2-7 and V is TRBV7-2; the D gene is possibly TRBD2 (6 bases). Per the germline V gene, CDR1 is SGHTA and CDR2 is FQGNSA. The CDR3 is 12 residues long. V was pared by 4 bases and J by 9 bases, with 13 bases between. The complete variable domain, with remaining parts taken from reference TRBV7-2 and TRBJ2-7, reads GAGVSQSPSNKVTEKGKDVELRCDPISGHTALYWYRQSLGQGLEFLIYFQGNSAPDKSGLPSDRFSAERTGGSVSTLTIQRTQQEDSAVYLCASSSLFGGQYFGPGTRLTVT.

The chain has TRBV20-1 and TRBJ1-6; D may be TRBD1 (5 bases). There are 11 residues in the CDR3. V shed 6 bases and J shed 13 bases, with 13 bases lying between them. Germline V gene lookup returns CDR1 DFQATT and CDR2 SNEGSKA (reference sequence). Written as DNA, the CDR3 is TGCAGTGCCCAGGGCCCCGGGCCCCTCCACTTT. Protein product: CSAQGPGPLHF.

The V and J genes are TRBV10-3 and TRBJ1-2, with D possibly matching TRBD1 (6 bases). This CDR3 comprises 14 residues. Germline V gene lookup returns CDR1 ENHRY and CDR2 SYGVKD. The V end was cut by 8 bases, the J end by 2 bases, with 15 bases between. CDR3 amino acids: CAIGPLRGNYGYTF. The CDR3 DNA reads TGTGCCATCGGGCCTCTTAGGGGGAACTATGGCTACACCTTC.

Written as DNA, the CDR3 is TGTGCCAGCAGCCTACACATGGACAGGTTCAGCACAGATACGCAGTATTTT. Translated, it gives CASSLHMDRFSTDTQYF. The V call is TRBV5-6, the J call TRBJ2-3; 7 bases map to TRBD1. Trimming at V came to 4 bases and at J to 0 bases, leaving 11 bases not matched to a gene. The CDR3 is 17 amino acids. CDR1 is SGHDT, CDR2 YYEEEE, per germline.